The 25 T cell receptor beta chains listed next were all sequenced from one sample in a study of cytomegalovirus exposure and HLA in healthy donors. Vbeta (60) and Jbeta (13) primers were used in the PCR. Clones were read by immunoSEQ multiplex PCR, and TCRdb kept only the in-frame ones, dropping some. The table shows over 100,000 clones, with approximately 70% occurring only once. The specimen was PBMCs. The source is a man aged 25 to 45 in good health and CMV-seropositive.

This clone has just a few counts. The chain carries TRBV5-1 and TRBJ2-7; the match to TRBD2 covers 7 bases. The junction had 10 bases not matched to a gene; V was cut back by 6 bases and J by 4 bases. Germline V gene lookup returns CDR1 SGHRS and CDR2 YFSETQ. There are 14 residues in the CDR3. As DNA, the CDR3 is TGCGCCAGCACAACTAGCGTCCCAAAGTACGAGCAGTACGTC. Translated, it gives CASTTSVPKYEQYV.

The rearrangement uses TRBV5-6 and TRBJ2-7, with 7 nucleotides matching TRBD2. With V trimmed by 3 bases and J by 3 bases, 3 bases remained unmatched. This CDR3 is built from 13 residues. Germline assignment: CDR1 SGHDT and CDR2 YYEEEE. CDR3 sequence (DNA): TGTGCCAGCAGCTGGGAGGGCCGCTACGAGCAGTACGTC. Its protein is CASSWEGRYEQYV.

The CDR3 loop reads CATRDRGYNEQFF. The CDR3 DNA is TGTGCCACCCGGGACAGGGGCTACAATGAGCAGTTCTTC. The rearrangement uses TRBV2 and TRBJ2-1; TRBD1 matches 10 bases. Germline CDR1 reads SNHLY; CDR2 reads FYNNEI. Trimming at V came to 10 bases and at J to 3 bases, leaving 3 bases not matched to a gene. This CDR3 has 13 amino acids.

This clone turned up a few times. The chain carries TRBV7-9 and TRBJ2-1; 7 bases line up with TRBD2. V shed 2 bases, J shed 8 bases, and the junction held 3 bases outside the gene matches. In germline, CDR1 is SEHNR, CDR2 FQNEAQ (reference sequence). CDR3 length: 13 residues. CDR3 amino acids: CASSLNGGDEQFF. DNA of the CDR3: TGTGCCAGCAGCTTAAATGGGGGGGATGAGCAGTTCTTC.

The CDR3, as DNA: TGTGCCAGCAGCTCACACATCCCTTTCGGTAGCGGGGGGGCCGCAGAGACCCAGTACTTC. Translated, it gives CASSSHIPFGSGGAAETQYF. The rearrangement uses TRBV7-3 and TRBJ2-5; TRBD2 agrees at 11 bases. The germline gives CDR1 SGHTA, CDR2 FQGTGA. With V trimmed by 4 bases and J by 4 bases, 20 bases remained unmatched. This CDR3 has 20 residues.

The DNA of the CDR3 is TGCGCCAGCAGCCAAGATGGCAGGGAGGCAGGAAACACCATATATTTT. This gives the protein CASSQDGREAGNTIYF. The chain couples TRBV4-1 to TRBJ1-3, with a weak D call TRBD1 (5 bases). The CDR3 is made up of 16 amino acids. CDR1 MGHRA and CDR2 YSYEKL come from the germline V gene. V was cut by 0 bases and J by 4 bases, with 13 bases left in between.

The rearrangement links TRBV5-1 to TRBJ2-7, with TRBD1 as a possible D gene (6 bases). This CDR3 comprises 16 residues. Germline values: CDR1 SGHRS, CDR2 YFSETQ. Trimming cost V 4 bases and J 3 bases, with 20 bases left between them. As DNA, the CDR3 is TGCGCCAGCAGCCTCTCCCCGGACAGAAAAATCTACGAGCAGTACTTC. This sequence encodes CASSLSPDRKIYEQYF. The full variable domain, its missing parts supplied by reference TRBV5-1 and TRBJ2-7, is KAGVTQTPRYLIKTRGQQVTLSCSPISGHRSVSWYQQTPGQGLQFLFEYFSETQRNKGNFPGRFSGRQFSNSRSEMNVSTLELGDSALYLCASSLSPDRKIYEQYFGPGTRLTVT.

Only a few counts were recorded for this clone. The rearrangement uses TRBV7-3 and TRBJ2-2; TRBD2 matches 7 bases. V was pared by 5 bases and J by 4 bases, with 10 bases of the junction left unmatched. Germline CDR1 and CDR2: SGHTA and FQGTGA. The length of the CDR3 is 16 residues. CDR3 nucleotides: TGTGCCAGCAGCCAGATGGCGGGGGTGGGCACCGGGGAGCTGTTTTTT. Its protein is CASSQMAGVGTGELFF.

The J gene is TRBJ2-1, the V gene TRBV5-1, with no clear D. This CDR3 has 15 residues. CDR1 is SGHRS and CDR2 is YFSETQ in the germline V gene. Trimming cost V 4 bases and J 7 bases, with 18 bases left between them. CDR3 sequence: CASSPRLTHGNEQFF. The DNA of the CDR3 is TGCGCCAGCAGCCCCAGACTCACGCATGGGAATGAGCAGTTCTTC.

The genes are TRBV6-6 and TRBJ2-5; 11 bases fit TRBD2. This CDR3 spans 15 amino acids. V was pared by 0 bases and J by 5 bases, with 2 bases of the junction left unmatched. Germline CDR1 and CDR2: MNHNY and SVGAGI (reference sequence). CDR3 protein: CASSYSTSGVETQYF. The CDR3 DNA sequence: TGTGCCAGCAGTTACTCGACTAGCGGGGTGGAGACCCAGTACTTC.

In its sample, this clone was seen a few times. The rearrangement links TRBV11-3 to TRBJ1-1, with a tentative D call TRBD1 (6 bases). Trimming shortened V by 2 bases and J by 1 base, and 20 bases separated the two germline ends. This CDR3 region has 18 residues. CDR1 SGHNT and CDR2 YENEEA come from the germline V gene. CDR3 in DNA: TGTGCCAGCAGCTTACAGGGGATAGGTCCCCTCGAGAACACTGAAGCTTTCTTT. Translating it yields CASSLQGIGPLENTEAFF.

The V call is TRBV11-3, the J call TRBJ1-3; 7 bases align to TRBD1. Trimming cost V 1 base and J 0 bases; bases outside gene matches: 6. This CDR3 contains 17 residues. Germline V gene data show CDR1 as SGHNT and CDR2 as YENEEA. CDR3 residues: CASSLGDSYLSGNTIYF. CDR3 bases: TGTGCCAGCAGCTTAGGGGACAGCTATCTCTCTGGAAACACCATATATTTT.

This clone was seen once. V gene TRBV5-4 combines with J gene TRBJ2-7, with TRBD1 identical over 10 bases. CDR1 and CDR2 from the germline V gene are SGHNT and YYREEE (reference sequence). Losses at the gene ends were 4 bases for V and 5 bases for J; bases not matched to a gene: 3. The length of the CDR3 is 13 residues. The CDR3 reads CASSAGTGDEQYF. Here the CDR3 DNA reads TGTGCCAGCAGCGCCGGGACAGGGGACGAGCAGTACTTC.

CDR3 loop: CASSLDPRGPNTGELFF. In nucleotides, the CDR3 is TGTGCCAGCAGCTTAGACCCCAGGGGGCCGAACACCGGGGAGCTGTTTTTT. J is TRBJ2-2 and V is TRBV7-9; TRBD1 matches 8 bases. CDR1 and CDR2 from the germline V gene are SEHNR and FQNEAQ (reference sequence). The V and J ends lost 1 base and 0 bases, in that order; junction bases with no gene match: 4. This CDR3 is 17 amino acids long.

The chain recombines TRBV9 with TRBJ1-2; 7 nucleotides align to TRBD1. The V gene's germline CDR1 is SGDLS and CDR2 YYNGEE. Unmatched junction bases numbered 9, after V lost 6 bases and J lost 4 bases. The CDR3 runs 14 residues. The CDR3 DNA is TGTGCCAGCACCCAGGGACAGACGACCTATGGCTACACCTTC. It translates to CASTQGQTTYGYTF. Full variable domain (missing parts from reference TRBV9 and TRBJ1-2): DSGVTQTPKHLITATGQRVTLRCSPRSGDLSVYWYQQSLDQGLQFLIQYYNGEERAKGNILERFSAQQFPDLHSELNLSSLELGDSALYFCASTQGQTTYGYTFGSGTRLTVV.

This clone was observed a handful of times. The J gene is TRBJ2-1, the V gene TRBV11-3; 7 positions agree with TRBD2. The CDR3 contains 18 residues. CDR1 and CDR2 from the germline V gene are SGHNT and YENEEA. Trimming removed 0 bases from V and 3 bases from J; junction bases left unmatched: 11. The CDR3 sequence is CASSLDWSGGGIYNEQFF. CDR3 DNA: TGTGCCAGCAGCTTAGACTGGAGCGGCGGGGGAATCTACAATGAGCAGTTCTTC.

This rearrangement joins TRBV6-5 to TRBJ2-5, with a weak D call TRBD2 (6 bases). Germline loops: CDR1 MNHEY, CDR2 SVGAGI. This CDR3 spans 13 amino acids. V was clipped by 5 bases and J by 2 bases, with 9 bases between them. The CDR3: CASSRGVQETQYF. As DNA, the CDR3 is TGTGCCAGCAGTCGCGGGGTACAAGAGACCCAGTACTTC.

J is TRBJ2-3 and V is TRBV2; TRBD2 matches at 7 bases. Germline CDR1 SNHLY, CDR2 FYNNEI. The V gene end was trimmed by 6 bases and the J gene end by 0 bases; junction bases not matched to a gene: 6. The CDR3 has 15 amino acids. The DNA for the CDR3 is TGTGCCAGCAGAGGAGCGGGGCGGAGCACAGATACGCAGTATTTT. Amino acids: CASRGAGRSTDTQYF.

The rearrangement joins TRBV5-4 to TRBJ2-5; tentatively, D is TRBD1 (6 bases). CDR1 is SGHNT and CDR2 is YYREEE in the germline V gene (reference sequence). The V gene lost 0 bases and the J gene lost 2 bases, with 11 bases spanning the gap. This CDR3 comprises 15 residues. Here the CDR3 reads CASSLARGQQETQYF. CDR3 nucleotides: TGTGCCAGCAGCTTGGCCCGTGGACAGCAAGAGACCCAGTACTTC.

The chain uses TRBV13 and TRBJ2-7, with D possibly being TRBD2 (7 bases). The CDR3 loop spans 18 amino acids. Germline CDR1 and CDR2: PRHDT and FYEKMQ (reference sequence). The ends were cut back, 5 bases at V and 0 bases at J, with 23 bases in the middle. The CDR3, as DNA: TGTGCCAGCAGCCTAAGTATGGCCAGCGGGACATCCTCCTACGAGCAGTACGTC. Amino acids: CASSLSMASGTSSYEQYV.

In its sample, this clone was seen a few times. V and J are TRBV5-1 and TRBJ1-6; 7 nucleotides match TRBD1. With V trimmed by 0 bases and J by 4 bases, 7 bases remained unmatched. Germline V lookup: CDR1 SGHRS, CDR2 YFSETQ. The CDR3 sequence is 17 residues long. CDR3 nucleotides: TGCGCCAGCAGCTTGGTCAGGGGGGACTTTTATAATTCACCCCTCCACTTT. The encoded protein is CASSLVRGDFYNSPLHF.

The CDR3 DNA reads as TGTGCCAGTAGCACCGGGACAGGGGTCCACAATGAGCAGTTCTTC. This codes for CASSTGTGVHNEQFF. This sequence joins TRBV19 and TRBJ2-1; TRBD1 agrees at 10 bases. In germline, CDR1 is LNHDA, CDR2 SQIVND (reference sequence). Losses at the gene ends were 6 bases for V and 5 bases for J; bases not matched to a gene: 7. This CDR3 region has 15 residues.

The chain couples TRBV11-2 to TRBJ2-7; D not certain. CDR3 size: 14 residues. CDR1 is SGHAT and CDR2 is FQNNGV in the germline V gene. With 1 base removed from V and 7 bases from J, the gap between germline ends came to 14 bases. The CDR3 nucleotides read TGTGCCAGCAGCTTAGCGGCAGGTCTACGGGAGCAGTACGTC. Its protein product is CASSLAAGLREQYV.

The sample holds a few counts of this clone. This chain connects TRBV27 to TRBJ1-6; D unclear. The V gene lost 4 bases and the J gene lost 4 bases, with 14 bases spanning the gap. The CDR3 contains 16 residues. Germline V CDR1 and CDR2: MNHEY, SMNVEV (reference sequence). The CDR3 spells CASSYLGVQYNSPLHF. The CDR3 DNA sequence: TGTGCCAGCAGTTACCTCGGGGTGCAATATAATTCACCCCTCCACTTT.

The chain couples TRBV4-3 to TRBJ1-2; 8 bases are a match to TRBD1. CDR1 LGHNA and CDR2 YSLEER come from the germline V gene. CDR3 length: 15 amino acids. V dropped 4 bases and J dropped 6; count of bases not matched to a gene: 10. The CDR3 DNA reads TGCGCCAGCAGCCCTGGTGCAGGGGGCCGGGATGGCTACACCTTC. This translates into CASSPGAGGRDGYTF.